Presented here are 4 T cell receptor beta chains from one specimen sequenced in a study of blood T cell repertoires in COVID-19. Method: immunoSEQ multiplex PCR; TCRdb's copy keeps in-frame clones and lacks some. The sample holds 290,000 or so clones, 70% to 90% seen once. Material for sequencing was peripheral blood. All receptors derive from a middle-aged man with active or convalescent COVID-19.

Only a few counts were recorded for this clone. In DNA form, the CDR3 reads TGTGCCAGCAGTCGCATCGCAGGGGGCAATCAGCCCCAGCATTTT. It translates to CASSRIAGGNQPQHF. The rearrangement joins TRBV28 to TRBJ1-5, with TRBD1 as a possible D gene (6 bases). The ends were cut back, 5 bases at V and 2 bases at J, with 13 bases in the middle. The germline CDR1 and CDR2 sequences are MDHEN and SYDVKM. The CDR3 has 15 amino acids.

The V call is TRBV6-5, the J call TRBJ2-1; 9 bases line up with TRBD1. J gave up 7 bases and V 5 bases, and 9 bases lay outside the gene matches. CDR1 MNHEY and CDR2 SVGAGI come from the germline V gene. The length of the CDR3 is 15 residues. The CDR3 here is CASSPGQGKQNEQFF. CDR3 nucleotides: TGTGCCAGCAGTCCGGGACAGGGAAAACAGAATGAGCAGTTCTTC.

This chain links TRBV7-9 with TRBJ2-1; D unresolved. CDR1 and CDR2 (germline): SEHNR, FQNEAQ (reference sequence). This CDR3 is 14 amino acids long. V was cut by 5 bases and J by 6 bases, with 14 bases left in between. CDR3 in amino acids: CASSTMVRGNEQFF. In DNA form, the CDR3 reads TGTGCCAGCAGCACGATGGTCCGAGGCAATGAGCAGTTCTTC. The full variable domain, rest sourced from reference TRBV7-9 and TRBJ2-1, is DTGVSQNPRHKITKRGQNVTFRCDPISEHNRLYWYRQTLGQGPEFLTYFQNEAQLEKSRLLSDRFSAERPKGSFSTLEIQRTEQGDSAMYLCASSTMVRGNEQFFGPGTRLTVL.

The chain combines TRBV10-3 with TRBJ1-5, with D unclear. CDR1 ENHRY and CDR2 SYGVKD come from the germline V gene. This CDR3 contains 13 residues. The V end lost 6 bases, the J end lost 8 bases, and 14 bases lay between the germline ends. The CDR3 DNA follows: TGTGCCATCAGAGCCCGGGAACTGGAGCCCCAGCATTTT. Protein: CAIRARELEPQHF.